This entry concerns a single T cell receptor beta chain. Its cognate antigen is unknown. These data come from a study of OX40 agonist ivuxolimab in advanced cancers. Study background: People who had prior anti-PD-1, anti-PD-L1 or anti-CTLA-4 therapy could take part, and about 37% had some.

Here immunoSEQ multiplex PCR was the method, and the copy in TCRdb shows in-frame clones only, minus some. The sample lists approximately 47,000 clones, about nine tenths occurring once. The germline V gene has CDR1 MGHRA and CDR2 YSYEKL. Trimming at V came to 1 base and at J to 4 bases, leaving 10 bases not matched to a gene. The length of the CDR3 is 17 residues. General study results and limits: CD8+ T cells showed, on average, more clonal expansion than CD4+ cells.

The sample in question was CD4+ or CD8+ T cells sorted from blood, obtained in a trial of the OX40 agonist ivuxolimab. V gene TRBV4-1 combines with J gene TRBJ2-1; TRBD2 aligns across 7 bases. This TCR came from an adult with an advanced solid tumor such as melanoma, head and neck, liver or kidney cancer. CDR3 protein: CASSQVGGAPLYNEQFF. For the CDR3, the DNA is TGCGCCAGCAGCCAAGTGGGAGGGGCCCCTTTGTACAATGAGCAGTTCTTC.